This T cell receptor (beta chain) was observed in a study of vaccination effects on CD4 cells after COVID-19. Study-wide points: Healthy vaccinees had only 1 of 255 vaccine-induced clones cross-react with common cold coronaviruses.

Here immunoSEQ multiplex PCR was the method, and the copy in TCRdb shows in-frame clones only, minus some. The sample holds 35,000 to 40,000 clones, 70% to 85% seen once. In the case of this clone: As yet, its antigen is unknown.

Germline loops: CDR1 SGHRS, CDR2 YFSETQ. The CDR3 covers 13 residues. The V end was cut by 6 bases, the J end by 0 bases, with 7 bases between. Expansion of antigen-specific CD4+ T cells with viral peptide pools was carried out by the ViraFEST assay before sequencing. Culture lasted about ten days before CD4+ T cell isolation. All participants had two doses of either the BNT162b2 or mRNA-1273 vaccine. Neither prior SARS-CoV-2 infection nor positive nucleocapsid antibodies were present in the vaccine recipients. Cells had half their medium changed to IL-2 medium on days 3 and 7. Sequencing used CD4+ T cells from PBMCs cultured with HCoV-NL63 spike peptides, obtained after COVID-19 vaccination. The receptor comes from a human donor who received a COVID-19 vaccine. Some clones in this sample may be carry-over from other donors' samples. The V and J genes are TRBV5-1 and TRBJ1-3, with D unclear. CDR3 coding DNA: TGCGCCAGCAAAGAGGCCTCTGGAAACACCATATATTTT. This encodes CASKEASGNTIYF.